Shown below are 30 T cell receptor beta chains from a single sample sequenced in a study of long-term antiretroviral therapy in people with HIV. Sequencing relied on immunoSEQ assay v3.0, run at survey level. Libraries were prepared by immunoSEQ multiplex PCR; TCRdb keeps only in-frame clonotypes and omits some of them. This sample has roughly 24,000 clones, with 88% found just once. The sample consisted of unsorted PBMCs, taken 0.6 years after starting antiretroviral therapy. These TCRs come from a man between 60 and 70 years old with HIV.

V is TRBV5-1 and J is TRBJ2-1; D is possibly TRBD2 (6 bases). This CDR3 is built from 13 residues. With 4 bases removed from V and 4 bases from J, the gap between germline ends came to 9 bases. The germline V gene has CDR1 SGHRS and CDR2 YFSETQ. The CDR3, as DNA: TGCGCCAGCAGCCGGGACTTTTACAATGAGCAGTTCTTC. Amino acid sequence: CASSRDFYNEQFF.

In its sample, this clone was seen a few times. The J gene is TRBJ2-2, the V gene TRBV5-1; D is ambiguous. Germline lookup yields CDR1 SGHRS and CDR2 YFSETQ. This CDR3 spans 14 amino acids. The ends were cut back, 4 bases at V and 4 bases at J, with 11 bases in the middle. The CDR3 loop is CASSPSFGTGELFF. DNA for the CDR3: TGCGCCAGCAGCCCGTCCTTCGGCACCGGGGAGCTGTTTTTT.

The V gene is TRBV11-2, the J gene TRBJ1-1; a weak D match, TRBD1 (5 bases). V lost 2 bases and J lost 5, with 18 bases in between. The CDR3 is 16 amino acids. The germline CDR1 and CDR2 sequences are SGHAT and FQNNGV. The CDR3 nucleotides read TGTGCCAGCAGCTTATTGGGTCAGGGTAGAGGGACTGAAGCTTTCTTT. It encodes CASSLLGQGRGTEAFF.

V gene TRBV29-1 combines with J gene TRBJ2-4, with 7 bases fitting TRBD1. V shed 5 bases, J shed 8 bases, and the junction held 6 bases outside the gene matches. Germline lookup yields CDR1 SQVTM and CDR2 ANQGSEA. The CDR3 runs 12 residues. CDR3 protein: CSVSDRVYIQYF. The CDR3 DNA reads as TGCAGCGTTTCCGACAGGGTGTACATTCAGTACTTC.

J is TRBJ2-3 and V is TRBV5-1; D not certain. V was pared by 0 bases and J by 4 bases, with 9 bases between. In germline, CDR1 is SGHRS, CDR2 YFSETQ. This CDR3 comprises 14 residues. The CDR3 bases are TGCGCCAGCAGCTTGGCGCTGGCCTCAGATACGCAGTATTTT. Protein product: CASSLALASDTQYF.

The chain links TRBV15 to TRBJ1-4, with D perhaps TRBD1 (5 bases). The CDR3 is made up of 14 amino acids. CDR1 and CDR2 from the germline V gene are LNHNV and YYDKDF (reference sequence). Between the trimmed V and J ends, which lost 1 base and 6 bases, there was a span of 9 bases. The CDR3 sequence is CATSRGGWDEKLFF. The DNA of the CDR3 is TGTGCCACCAGCAGAGGGGGGTGGGATGAAAAACTGTTTTTT.

This chain joins TRBV6-5 and TRBJ2-1; possible D gene TRBD1, 6 bases. The germline CDR1 and CDR2 sequences are MNHEY and SVGAGI. The ends were cut back, 11 bases at V and 9 bases at J, with 20 bases in the middle. The CDR3 contains 13 residues. CDR3 residues: CASGTPEWGEQFF. The CDR3 DNA reads as TGTGCCTCGGGGACACCCGAATGGGGTGAGCAGTTCTTC.

This chain uses TRBV5-6 with TRBJ2-2; TRBD1 matches 11 bases. The CDR3 is 16 residues long. With 4 bases clipped from V and 7 bases from J, the junction kept 9 bases outside the gene matches. CDR1 is SGHDT, CDR2 YYEEEE, per germline. CDR3 DNA: TGTGCCAGCAGCCAGGACAGGGGGCAAGGAATCGGGGAGCTGTTTTTT. It translates to CASSQDRGQGIGELFF.

This rearrangement joins TRBV5-4 to TRBJ1-2; D is ambiguous. The germline V and J ends were trimmed by 2 bases and 1 base, with 9 bases remaining between them. This CDR3 contains 14 residues. Germline CDR1 and CDR2: SGHNT and YYREEE (reference sequence). As DNA, the CDR3 is TGTGCCAGCAGCTTCCAGGATAATAACTATGGCTACACCTTC. Amino acids: CASSFQDNNYGYTF. The full variable domain, rest sourced from reference TRBV5-4 and TRBJ1-2, is ETGVTQSPTHLIKTRGQQVTLRCSSQSGHNTVSWYQQALGQGPQFIFQYYREEENGRGNFPPRFSGLQFPNYSSELNVNALELDDSALYLCASSFQDNNYGYTFGSGTRLTVV.

The chain combines TRBV6-1 with TRBJ1-5, with D unclear. Between the trimmed V and J ends, which lost 6 bases and 1 base, there was a span of 4 bases. CDR1 and CDR2 from the germline V gene are MNHNS and SASEGT. This CDR3 has 12 amino acids. The DNA of the CDR3 is TGTGCCAGCAGAGCCAGCAATCAGCCCCAGCATTTT. Translating it yields CASRASNQPQHF.

J is TRBJ1-5 and V is TRBV29-1; D gene ambiguous. CDR3 size: 13 residues. Trimming pared 2 bases from V and 6 bases from J, leaving 11 bases between. Germline assignment: CDR1 SQVTM and CDR2 ANQGSEA. The CDR3, as DNA: TGCAGCGTTGAATGGGGTTCTGGTCAGCCCCAGCATTTT. Translation gives CSVEWGSGQPQHF.

The V gene is TRBV7-2, the J gene TRBJ2-7; TRBD2 matches 8 bases. The CDR3 consists of 17 residues. The V gene's germline CDR1 is SGHTA and CDR2 FQGNSA. With V trimmed by 5 bases and J by 3 bases, 15 bases remained unmatched. CDR3 residues: CASSLRIILAEYYEQYF. Here the CDR3 DNA reads TGTGCCAGCAGCCTCCGAATCATACTAGCGGAATACTACGAGCAGTACTTC.

Written as DNA, the CDR3 is TGCGCCAGCAGCTTGGGCGGAGACTCCTACGAGCAGTACTTC. Translation gives CASSLGGDSYEQYF. The chain couples TRBV5-1 to TRBJ2-7, with unresolved D. The V gene lost 0 bases and the J gene lost 0 bases, with 7 bases spanning the gap. The CDR3 sequence is 14 residues long. Germline CDR1 SGHRS, CDR2 YFSETQ. The variable domain in full, completed from reference TRBV5-1 and TRBJ2-7, reads KAGVTQTPRYLIKTRGQQVTLSCSPISGHRSVSWYQQTPGQGLQFLFEYFSETQRNKGNFPGRFSGRQFSNSRSEMNVSTLELGDSALYLCASSLGGDSYEQYFGPGTRLTVT.

The CDR3 sequence is CASSIRAGKIQETQYF. The CDR3 DNA reads as TGTGCCAGTAGTATTCGTGCGGGAAAAATCCAAGAGACCCAGTACTTC. J is TRBJ2-5 and V is TRBV19; D may be TRBD2 (6 bases). Trimming pared 3 bases from V and 1 base from J, leaving 15 bases between. The CDR3 extends over 16 amino acids. Germline V gene sequence: CDR1 LNHDA, CDR2 SQIVND (reference sequence).

The chain combines TRBV14 with TRBJ2-3; 15 bases align to TRBD2. Trimming cost V 0 bases and J 1 base; bases outside gene matches: 11. The CDR3 has 21 residues. The germline V gene has CDR1 SGHDN and CDR2 FVKESK. The CDR3: CASSQDVWTSGRAPGTDTQYF. In DNA form, the CDR3 reads TGTGCCAGCAGCCAAGACGTTTGGACTAGCGGGAGGGCGCCTGGCACAGATACGCAGTATTTT.

This rearrangement joins TRBV9 to TRBJ2-3; D gene unclear. The CDR3 is made up of 14 amino acids. The germline CDR1 and CDR2 sequences are SGDLS and YYNGEE. V lost 3 bases and J lost 9, with 17 bases in between. In nucleotides, the CDR3 is TGTGCCAGCAGCGAAACCCGCATGACTGGCACGCAGTATTTT. It codes for CASSETRMTGTQYF. The variable domain in full, completed from reference TRBV9 and TRBJ2-3, reads DSGVTQTPKHLITATGQRVTLRCSPRSGDLSVYWYQQSLDQGLQFLIQYYNGEERAKGNILERFSAQQFPDLHSELNLSSLELGDSALYFCASSETRMTGTQYFGPGTRLTVL.

This chain connects TRBV2 to TRBJ1-5, with TRBD1 matching over 9 bases. The junction had 2 bases not matched to a gene; V was cut back by 3 bases and J by 5 bases. Per germline, CDR1 SNHLY and CDR2 FYNNEI. CDR3 length: 14 residues. CDR3 amino acids: CASSEGQGYQPQHF. DNA of the CDR3: TGTGCCAGCAGTGAGGGACAGGGATATCAGCCCCAGCATTTT.

V is TRBV5-1 and J is TRBJ2-5, with 7 bases matching TRBD2. Germline assignment: CDR1 SGHRS and CDR2 YFSETQ. The J segment lost 5 bases and the V segment lost 0 bases, leaving 4 bases of the junction unmatched. The CDR3 runs 14 residues. As DNA, the CDR3 is TGCGCCAGCAGCTTGGGACTTAGCGGGGAGACCCAGTACTTC. Protein product: CASSLGLSGETQYF.

This chain uses TRBV28 with TRBJ2-6; D is unresolved. Germline assignment: CDR1 MDHEN and CDR2 SYDVKM. The CDR3 has 13 residues. Trimming left V 6 bases short and J 3 bases short, with 6 bases between. CDR3 sequence: CASRQVGANVLTF. Written as DNA, the CDR3 is TGTGCCAGCAGGCAGGTTGGGGCCAACGTCCTGACTTTC. Full variable domain (remainder filled in from reference TRBV28 and TRBJ2-6): DVKVTQSSRYLVKRTGEKVFLECVQDMDHENMFWYRQDPGLGLRLIYFSYDVKMKEKGDIPEGYSVSREKKERFSLILESASTNQTSMYLCASRQVGANVLTFGAGSRLTVL.

This clone is categorized as large. The V gene is TRBV7-3, the J gene TRBJ2-6, with no clear D. Trimming stripped 3 bases from V and 1 base from J, with 10 bases between. The CDR3 covers 16 residues. Germline CDR1 is SGHTA and CDR2 is FQGTGA. The CDR3 sequence: CASSFLGASGANVLTF. CDR3 nucleotides: TGTGCCAGCAGCTTTTTGGGTGCATCTGGGGCCAACGTCCTGACTTTC.

This clone was detected only a few times. The J gene is TRBJ1-2, the V gene TRBV5-1; D not certain. V was clipped by 0 bases and J by 0 bases, with 6 bases between them. CDR3 length: 14 residues. Germline CDR1 is SGHRS and CDR2 is YFSETQ. CDR3 amino acids: CASSLGRSNYGYTF. The DNA of the CDR3 is TGCGCCAGCAGCTTGGGGCGATCTAACTATGGCTACACCTTC.

The gene calls are TRBV6-6 and TRBJ2-5; D assignment may be TRBD1 or TRBD2 (5 bases each). Trimming removed 5 bases at V and 1 base at J, with 11 bases between. The CDR3 runs 14 residues. The germline V gene encodes CDR1 MNHNY and CDR2 SVGAGI (reference sequence). The chain's CDR3 is CASSDAGTQETQYF. DNA of the CDR3: TGTGCCAGCAGTGATGCAGGGACCCAAGAGACCCAGTACTTC.

The sample holds one count of this clone. V and J are TRBV29-1 and TRBJ2-5, with no clear D. V was cut by 0 bases and J by 7 bases, with 9 bases left in between. The CDR3 has 12 residues. Germline-derived CDR1 and CDR2 are SQVTM and ANQGSEA. This CDR3 reads CSVEEGSGTQYF. The CDR3, as DNA: TGCAGCGTTGAAGAGGGTTCGGGGACCCAGTACTTC. Variable domain in full (rest from reference TRBV29-1 and TRBJ2-5): SAVISQKPSRDICQRGTSLTIQCQVDSQVTMMFWYRQQPGQSLTLIATANQGSEATYESGFVIDKFPISRPNLTFSTLTVSNMSPEDSSIYLCSVEEGSGTQYFGPGTRLLVL.

V is TRBV27 and J is TRBJ2-1, with 10 positions matching TRBD1. The germline CDR1 and CDR2 sequences are MNHEY and SMNVEV (reference sequence). The CDR3 consists of 15 residues. Trimming took 3 bases from V and 5 from J; bases not matched to a gene: 4. The CDR3 sequence is CASSLWGQGNNEQFF. The CDR3 region has the DNA TGTGCCAGCAGTTTGTGGGGACAGGGGAACAATGAGCAGTTCTTC.

V usage is TRBV27 and J usage is TRBJ2-7, with D tentatively TRBD2 (6 bases). Germline CDR1 and CDR2: MNHEY and SMNVEV (reference sequence). Deletions cut 5 bases from V and 6 bases from J, with 20 bases between. This CDR3 has 15 amino acids. The CDR3, as DNA: TGTGCCAGCAGTGGCCCGGGGACTTACCTTCTCGAGCAGTACTTC. Amino acid sequence: CASSGPGTYLLEQYF.

The CDR3 DNA sequence: TGTGCCAGCAGCTTGGGCACGGAGCGGTCGTTCTTC. This translates into CASSLGTERSFF. V and J are TRBV5-4 and TRBJ2-1; tentatively, D is TRBD2 (5 bases). The germline V gene encodes CDR1 SGHNT and CDR2 YYREEE (reference sequence). V shed 0 bases and J shed 15 bases, with 13 bases lying between them. This CDR3 is 12 amino acids long.

V usage is TRBV7-3 and J usage is TRBJ1-2; TRBD1 matches 10 bases. V gave up 5 bases and J gave up 7 bases; unmatched junction bases: 7. The CDR3 is made up of 14 amino acids. Germline-derived CDR1 and CDR2 are SGHTA and FQGTGA. The CDR3 DNA reads TGTGCCAGCAGCACCGACAGGGGGCAGGGTGGCTACACCTTC. It is translated as CASSTDRGQGGYTF.

Only a few counts were recorded for this clone. The chain is built from TRBV7-3 and TRBJ2-1, with TRBD2 matching 7 bases. The CDR3 is 17 residues long. The germline V gene encodes CDR1 SGHTA and CDR2 FQGTGA. The trim removed 4 bases at V and 4 bases at J, leaving 13 bases unmatched. CDR3: CASSSIQNRDYYNEQFF. The CDR3 region has the DNA TGTGCCAGCAGCTCGATACAGAACCGGGACTATTACAATGAGCAGTTCTTC. The full variable domain, rest sourced from reference TRBV7-3 and TRBJ2-1, is GAGVSQTPSNKVTEKGKYVELRCDPISGHTALYWYRQSLGQGPEFLIYFQGTGAADDSGLPNDRFFAVRPEGSVSTLKIQRTERGDSAVYLCASSSIQNRDYYNEQFFGPGTRLTVL.

This chain uses TRBV9 with TRBJ1-1; 12 nucleotides line up with TRBD1. The junction had 5 bases not matched to a gene; V was cut back by 4 bases and J by 4 bases. The CDR3 is 15 residues long. Germline CDR1 is SGDLS and CDR2 is YYNGEE. CDR3 amino acids: CASSLGTGGGTEAFF. The CDR3 nucleotides are TGTGCCAGCAGCCTAGGGACAGGGGGCGGCACTGAAGCTTTCTTT.

This chain connects TRBV7-2 to TRBJ2-1; 7 nucleotides agree with TRBD2. V lost 1 base, J lost 3 bases, and 6 bases stayed unmatched. The CDR3 is made up of 16 amino acids. Germline-derived CDR1 and CDR2 are SGHTA and FQGNSA. The CDR3 DNA reads TGTGCCAGCAGCTTAGAATGGGGGGGGTACTACAATGAGCAGTTCTTC. It translates to CASSLEWGGYYNEQFF.